This TCR beta chain was captured by sequencing in a study of T-cell memory formation after mild COVID-19. Findings of the study overall: Second-wave clones peaking on day 37 lacked confirmed SARS-CoV-2 specificity.

TCRdb redid the calling of the 5' RACE reads with MiXCR, one entry per CDR3 protein. The sample lists hundreds of thousands of distinct CDR3 sequences, 20% seen once, with around a fifth in the top ten. The CDR3 is made up of 13 amino acids. With 1 base removed from V and 7 bases from J, the gap between germline ends came to 7 bases. CDR1 and CDR2 from the germline V gene are MGHRA and YSYEKL. In the case of this clonotype: The antigen remains undetermined.

The receptor was isolated from a man aged 18 to 29 who had mild COVID-19 (a few samples of this study predate the infection). Cell type and time point are not known. Sequenced input: PBMCs or a T cell subset sorted from them (not recorded which). This sequence joins TRBV4-1 and TRBJ1-4; D unresolved. The CDR3 DNA sequence: TGCGCCAGCAGCCAAGCGATAGTTGAAAAACTGTTTTTT. This codes for CASSQAIVEKLFF.